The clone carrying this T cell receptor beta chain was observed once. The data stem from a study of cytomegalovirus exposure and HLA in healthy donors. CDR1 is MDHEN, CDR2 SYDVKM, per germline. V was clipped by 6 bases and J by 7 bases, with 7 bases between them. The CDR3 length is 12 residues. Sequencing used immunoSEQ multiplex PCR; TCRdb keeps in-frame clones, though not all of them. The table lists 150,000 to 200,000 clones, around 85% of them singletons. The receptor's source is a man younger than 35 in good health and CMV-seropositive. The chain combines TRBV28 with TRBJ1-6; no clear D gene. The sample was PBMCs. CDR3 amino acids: CASRHRNSPLHF. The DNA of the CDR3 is TGTGCCAGCAGGCATAGAAATTCACCCCTCCACTTT.